The present T cell receptor (beta chain) was sequenced within a study of CD8 T cells in Susac syndrome. The V and J ends lost 6 bases and 3 bases, in that order; junction bases with no gene match: 8. CDR1 and CDR2 (germline): MNHEY, SMNVEV (reference sequence). This CDR3 comprises 15 residues. When the RNA was reverse transcribed, random hexamers were used with an input of roughly 0.45 to 1 ug. TCRdb analysed the immunoSEQ multiplex PCR reads with MiXCR anew, one entry per CDR3 protein. This table has 40,000 to 55,000 distinct CDR3 sequences, 93% appearing once. Sequenced material: CD8+ T cells from PBMCs. This chain connects TRBV27 to TRBJ1-5; the match to TRBD1 covers 7 bases. This receptor was identified in a human donor with multiple sclerosis. Written as DNA, the CDR3 is TGTGCCAGCAGCCTCACAGGGGCGGTCAATCAGCCCCAGCATTTT. This encodes CASSLTGAVNQPQHF.